This T cell receptor (beta chain) was profiled in a study of blood T cell repertoires in COVID-19. Study summary: Sites in the United States, Italy and Spain provided acute and convalescent COVID-19 samples. PBMCs, B-cell-depleted T cells, or T cells provided the cDNA or gDNA that made up the material.

Authors' data handling: For nucleated cells, counts were estimated from reference gene primer amplification. Some clones are missing from TCRdb's copy, which holds only in-frame ones; the method was immunoSEQ multiplex PCR. The V and J calls and the clone size are those of that table, but D and trimming were determined from the DNA. The sample lists 25,000 to 35,000 clones; about 87% were seen once. This clonotype was obtained from a man between 65 and 80 years old with active COVID-19. The sample comprised peripheral blood.

In DNA form, the CDR3 reads TGCGCCAGCAGCCCGGAGGGGCGCGGCGCGGAAAAACTGTTTTTT. Encoded protein: CASSPEGRGAEKLFF. The rearrangement links TRBV5-1 to TRBJ1-4; D may be TRBD1 (5 bases). Deletions cut 4 bases from V and 8 bases from J, with 18 bases between. This CDR3 comprises 15 residues. Germline V lookup: CDR1 SGHRS, CDR2 YFSETQ.